A selection of T cell receptor beta chains follows, all from one sample in a study of T cells after yellow fever vaccination. TCRdb redid the calling of the 5' RACE reads with MiXCR, one entry per CDR3 protein. The sample holds about 120,000 distinct CDR3 sequences, about 8.8% seen once. This specimen was CD8+ T cells sorted from PBMCs, taken on the day of the yellow fever booster vaccination. All receptors derive from a man between 18 and 29 years old who received the YFV17D yellow fever vaccine. Both conserved end residues are part of each CDR3. The D gene is left open where the match is weak. Clone size is given for some rows only: seen once, a few or many times, or a class if the clone is expanded.

NA,TRBJ1-5,TRBD1,TRBV9,TGTGCCAGCAGCGTAGGGACAGGGGGCCTTCAGCCCCAGCATTTT,CASSVGTGGLQPQHF
NA,TRBJ1-1,NA,TRBV20-1,TGCAGTGCCTATGAGAACACTGAAGCTTTCTTT,CSAYENTEAFF
NA,TRBJ2-3,TRBD2,TRBV11-2,TGTGCCAGCAGCAAAACCCCAGGACTAGCGGGGGACACAGATACGCAGTATTTT,CASSKTPGLAGDTDTQYF
many,TRBJ2-3,TRBD2,TRBV11-2,TGTGCCAGCAGCTCGCCGACTAGCGCCAGCACAGATACGCAGTATTTT,CASSSPTSASTDTQYF
few,TRBJ2-2,NA,TRBV11-1,TGTGCCAGCAGCTTAACTCGCCAGATGGTCAACACCGGGGAGCTGTTTTTT,CASSLTRQMVNTGELFF
few,TRBJ2-3,TRBD2,TRBV27,TGTGCCAGCCGCGTGGGAGGGGTCTACACAGATACGCAGTATTTT,CASRVGGVYTDTQYF
NA,TRBJ2-1,NA,TRBV12-3/TRBV12-4,TGTGCCAGCAGCGAGGCCGGGATCGTTGAGCAGTTCTTC,CASSEAGIVEQFF
NA,TRBJ2-3,TRBD1,TRBV5-1,TGCGCCAGCAGCTTGGTTTTGGGACAGACTAACACAGATACGCAGTATTTT,CASSLVLGQTNTDTQYF
NA,TRBJ2-2,NA,TRBV7-9,TGTGCCAGCAGCCTCCTTGGAGGTGGCGGGGAGCTGTTTTTT,CASSLLGGGGELFF
many,TRBJ2-1,TRBD2,TRBV11-2,TGTGCCAGCAGCCCAGGACTAGCGGGGGGGGCGATTTACAATGAGCAGTTCTTC,CASSPGLAGGAIYNEQFF
NA,TRBJ2-1,TRBD2,TRBV20-1,TGCAGTGCTAGATCGCTAGCGGGGGGGATCGTTGAGCAGTTCTTC,CSARSLAGGIVEQFF
many,TRBJ2-3,NA,TRBV18,TGTGCCAGCTCACCGACCACCCCAGACTCCACAGATACGCAGTATTTT,CASSPTTPDSTDTQYF
NA,TRBJ2-3,NA,TRBV7-9,TGTGCCAGCAGCGCCGGGAAGGAGGCAGATACGCAGTATTTT,CASSAGKEADTQYF
NA,TRBJ2-2,NA,TRBV7-9,TGTGCCAGCAGCCTCACCGGGACTCCGAACACCGGGGAGCTGTTTTTT,CASSLTGTPNTGELFF
few,TRBJ1-2,NA,TRBV7-9,TGTGCCAGCAGCTTAGCAGGGGGAAATGGCTACACCTTC,CASSLAGGNGYTF
NA,TRBJ2-3,NA,TRBV6-5,TGTGCCAGCAGTTACTCCGAAAGGTCAAGGAGCACAGATACGCAGTATTTT,CASSYSERSRSTDTQYF
NA,TRBJ2-5,NA,TRBV11-3,TGTGCCAGCAGCCGCTACGGACAAGAGACCCAGTACTTC,CASSRYGQETQYF
few,TRBJ1-1,NA,TRBV27,TGTGCCAGCACTAATACTCGAGGGACTGAAGCTTTCTTT,CASTNTRGTEAFF
NA,TRBJ2-1,TRBD2,TRBV5-1,TGCGCCAGCAGCCGCGGGACTAGTGGGAACACTGAGCAGTTCTTC,CASSRGTSGNTEQFF
few,TRBJ1-2,TRBD1,TRBV10-3,TGTGCCATCAGTGAGACAGGGGGCATAGGCTACACCTTC,CAISETGGIGYTF
many,TRBJ2-3,TRBD2,TRBV20-1,TGCAGTGCTAGTAGCGGGGGGCATACGCAGTATTTT,CSASSGGHTQYF
few,TRBJ2-4,NA,TRBV7-9,TGTGCCAGCAGCTTGGGGCCCCCGGGCCGGAACAAAAACATTCAGTACTTC,CASSLGPPGRNKNIQYF
few,TRBJ2-1,NA,TRBV5-1,TGCGCCAGCAGCTTGGTGGCCGGCATAGGGTCCTACAATGAGCAGTTCTTC,CASSLVAGIGSYNEQFF
few,TRBJ1-2,NA,TRBV14,TGTGCCAGCAGCCAAGATCAGGAGTGGAACTATGGCTACACCTTC,CASSQDQEWNYGYTF
many,TRBJ2-3,NA,TRBV7-7,TGTGCCAGCAGTCTAGGGGTGGCGGATACGCAGTATTTT,CASSLGVADTQYF
few,TRBJ2-5,TRBD2,TRBV28,TGTGCCAGCAGTCCACAACGACTAGCAAAGGAGACCCAGTACTTC,CASSPQRLAKETQYF
few,TRBJ1-1,NA,TRBV10-2,TGCGCCAGCAGTGAGTTCGGCACTGAAGCTTTCTTT,CASSEFGTEAFF
few,TRBJ2-5,TRBD1,TRBV19,TGTGCCAGTAGTGACTTAGGGGCACCGGGACAGCAAGAGACCCAGTACTTC,CASSDLGAPGQQETQYF
once,TRBJ1-1,NA,TRBV7-2,TGTGCCATCCGGGGCACTGAAGCTTTCTTT,CAIRGTEAFF
NA,TRBJ2-7,NA,TRBV4-3,TGCGCCAGCAGCCAAGAGCCTACAGCGGCTGGACTATCCTACGAGCAGTACTTC,CASSQEPTAAGLSYEQYF
few,TRBJ2-7,NA,TRBV15,TGTGCCACCAGCAGGTGGGGGGAACCGAACCACGAGCAGTACTTC,CATSRWGEPNHEQYF
NA,TRBJ1-2,NA,TRBV10-2,TGCGCCACCCTGGGACAACCAAACTATGGCTACACCTTC,CATLGQPNYGYTF
NA,TRBJ1-1,NA,TRBV7-8,TGTGCCAGCAGCAGGCCGAGGACCGGTTCCACCATGAACACTGAAGCTTTCTTT,CASSRPRTGSTMNTEAFF
NA,TRBJ2-1,NA,TRBV13,TGTGCCAGCAGCATCGTGCTGAATGAGCAGTTCTTC,CASSIVLNEQFF
NA,TRBJ2-5,TRBD1,TRBV11-2,TGTGCCAGCAGCCTCCGGACAGGGAGCCAAGAGACCCAGTACTTC,CASSLRTGSQETQYF
NA,TRBJ2-5,TRBD2,TRBV7-2,TGTGCCAGCAGCATACCAGCGGGGGGGTACCAAGAGACCCAGTACTTC,CASSIPAGGYQETQYF
NA,TRBJ2-1,NA,TRBV14,TGTGCCAGCAGCCAACCTGGCTGGGAGCAGTTCTTC,CASSQPGWEQFF
NA,TRBJ2-1,NA,TRBV6-5,TGTGCCAGCACCCCAGTGAGAGGGGCGGCGTACAATGAGCAGTTCTTC,CASTPVRGAAYNEQFF
few,TRBJ2-3,TRBD2,TRBV12-3/TRBV12-4,TGTGCCAGCAGGGCAAGCGGGGGGCCTGCAGATACGCAGTATTTT,CASRASGGPADTQYF
many,TRBJ2-5,NA,TRBV12-3/TRBV12-4,TGTGCCAGCAGTTTAGCGCTTGGCGAGACCCAGTACTTC,CASSLALGETQYF
NA,TRBJ1-1,NA,TRBV7-6,TGTGCCAGCAGCTCCGGGACAACGAACACTGAAGCTTTCTTT,CASSSGTTNTEAFF
many,TRBJ2-3,NA,TRBV7-9,TGTGCCAGCAGCCCCCCTGACACAGATACGCAGTATTTT,CASSPPDTDTQYF
few,TRBJ1-6,TRBD1,TRBV10-3,TGTGCCATCAGTGAACAGGGGTTAGGTTCACCCCTCCACTTT,CAISEQGLGSPLHF
few,TRBJ2-3,NA,TRBV6-5,TGTGCCAGCAGACTAGTGTCGAGCACAGATACGCAGTATTTT,CASRLVSSTDTQYF
NA,TRBJ2-5,NA,TRBV10-3,TGTGCCATCAGTGAGTTTAGGGGCAGGGAGACCCAGTACTTC,CAISEFRGRETQYF
few,TRBJ2-1,TRBD1,TRBV5-1,TGCGCCAGCAGCGGGTTACCGGGACAGGTTAGCTCCTACAATGAGCAGTTCTTC,CASSGLPGQVSSYNEQFF
few,TRBJ2-1,NA,TRBV3-1,TGTGCCAGCAGCCCGAGAACAGGGACGATGGTAAAAGGGCACGGCAATGAGCAGTTCTTC,CASSPRTGTMVKGHGNEQFF
few,TRBJ2-5,NA,TRBV7-6,TGTGCCAGCAGCAAAAACCAAGAGACCCAGTACTTC,CASSKNQETQYF
few,TRBJ1-1,NA,TRBV9,TGTGCCAGCAGCGTCAACATCAGCCCGAACACTGAAGCTTTCTTT,CASSVNISPNTEAFF
few,TRBJ2-7,NA,TRBV29-1,TGCAGCGTCCCCCATCGGGGCCTTCGGGGCGAGCAGTACTTC,CSVPHRGLRGEQYF
few,TRBJ2-1,TRBD2,TRBV29-1,TGCAGCGTTGAACTAGCGGGGGGCCATACCTACAATGAGCAGTTCTTC,CSVELAGGHTYNEQFF
NA,TRBJ2-1,NA,TRBV12-3/TRBV12-4,TGTGCCAGCCGCGCGGGGCCCTACAATGAGCAGTTCTTC,CASRAGPYNEQFF
NA,TRBJ2-3,NA,TRBV11-2,TGTGCCAGCACCCCTTGGTCGGGGCCTAGCACAGATACGCAGTATTTT,CASTPWSGPSTDTQYF
few,TRBJ1-6,NA,TRBV6-5,TGTGCCAGCAGTTACTCAGCCTCGGCGTATTCACCCCTCCACTTT,CASSYSASAYSPLHF
many,TRBJ2-6,TRBD1,TRBV29-1,TGCAGCGTTGAAGGGGACAGAGACTCTGGGGCCAACGTCCTGACTTTC,CSVEGDRDSGANVLTF
few,TRBJ1-2,TRBD1,TRBV29-1,TGCAGCGTGACAGGGCCTAACTATGGCTACACCTTC,CSVTGPNYGYTF
many,TRBJ2-7,TRBD1,TRBV5-5,TGTGCCAGCAGCTTAGGACAGGGCAACTCCTACGAGCAGTACTTC,CASSLGQGNSYEQYF
few,TRBJ2-7,NA,TRBV9,TGTGCCAGCAGCGTAGCTGGGGCAGGATACGAGCAGTACTTC,CASSVAGAGYEQYF
NA,TRBJ2-3,TRBD2,TRBV11-2,TGTGCCAGCAGCCCGGGGGGACTAGCGGTCGGCACAGATACGCAGTATTTT,CASSPGGLAVGTDTQYF